The 20 T cell receptor beta chains reported below all come from one sample, sequenced in a study of Graves' ophthalmopathy and Graves' hyperthyroidism (dated by TCRdb to the late 2010s). Data came from an Illumina HiSeq 2000. TCR beta CDR3 regions were amplified from RNA transcripts for repertoire sequencing. The first round was an RT-PCR using HTBI primers with the Qiagen OneStep RT-PCR kit, and this first round was followed by a second-round multiplex PCR, then size selection and purification. TCRdb took the public reads, trimmed them with fastp at Q25, ran MiXCR for clone calling and kept in-frame beta chains. Each CDR3 protein appears once, grouped with its most common genes and DNA. Here the sample has about 370,000 distinct CDR3 sequences; about 17% occur a single time. The top ten clonotypes cover 1.5% to 2% of the sample. Sequencing input: peripheral blood. These TCRs come from a woman under 30 with Graves' ophthalmopathy. Donor details come from another sample of the same person, matched by shared clones.

There are many counts of this clonotype. The chain uses TRBV5-1 and TRBJ1-1; TRBD1 agrees at 9 bases. The CDR3 runs 17 residues. Germline loops: CDR1 SGHRS, CDR2 YFSETQ. V gave up 0 bases and J gave up 0 bases; unmatched junction bases: 6. CDR3 nucleotide sequence: TGCGCCAGCAGCTTGGTGCCCCGACAGGGGGTGAACACTGAAGCTTTCTTT. Amino acid sequence: CASSLVPRQGVNTEAFF.

Many counts were recorded for this clonotype. This chain connects TRBV4-3 to TRBJ2-7, with D possibly TRBD2 on 5 matching bases. Trimming took 0 bases from V and 2 from J, leaving 11 bases between them. This CDR3 spans 15 amino acids. Germline-derived CDR1 and CDR2 are LGHNA and YSLEER. CDR3 DNA: TGCGCCAGCAGCCAAGACTCCGGGGAGCCCTACGAGCAGTACTTC. It specifies CASSQDSGEPYEQYF.

This clonotype appeared many times. This sequence joins TRBV12-3 or TRBV12-4 and TRBJ2-6, with D tentatively TRBD1 (5 bases). V lost 6 bases and J 1 base, leaving 13 bases between the germline ends. This CDR3 contains 16 residues. DNA of the CDR3: TGTGCCAGCAGCCATGACAGAACTTCTGGGGCCAACGTCCTGACTTTC. It encodes CASSHDRTSGANVLTF.

There are many counts of this clonotype. The genes are TRBV12-3 or TRBV12-4 and TRBJ1-1; D is uncertain. CDR3 size: 11 residues. V was trimmed by 5 bases and J by 7 bases, leaving 8 bases between them. CDR3 bases: TGTGCCAGCAGTAGCGGGCGTGAAGCTTTCTTT. This sequence encodes CASSSGREAFF.

This clonotype was recorded many times. The V call is TRBV6-5, the J call TRBJ1-1; maybe TRBD1 (6 bases). From germline, CDR1 is MNHEY and CDR2 SVGAGI. This CDR3 is built from 14 residues. V lost 3 bases and J 1 base, leaving 9 bases between the germline ends. CDR3 region: CASSYKGENTEAFF. The CDR3 DNA is TGTGCCAGCAGTTATAAGGGGGAGAACACTGAAGCTTTCTTT.

This clonotype was counted a few times. V and J are TRBV2 and TRBJ1-1, with 7 bases aligning to TRBD1. V trimming: 11 bases; J trimming: 5 bases; junction bases outside the gene matches: 14. Germline V lookup: CDR1 SNHLY, CDR2 FYNNEI. The CDR3 loop spans 14 amino acids. This CDR3 is CAARRTTGMTEAFF. Written as DNA, the CDR3 is TGTGCCGCCAGACGCACGACAGGGATGACTGAAGCTTTCTTT.

This clonotype was picked up many times. The chain's CDR3 is CASGGTGLNYGYTF. The CDR3 nucleotides read TGTGCCAGCGGAGGGACAGGGCTAAACTATGGCTACACCTTC. The chain is built from TRBV25-1 and TRBJ1-2; 9 positions match TRBD1. The CDR3 runs 14 residues. The trim removed 8 bases at V and 2 bases at J, leaving 6 bases unmatched. CDR1 is MGHDK, CDR2 SYGVNS, per germline.

This clonotype was observed a few times. The CDR3 bases are TGTGCCAGTAGCACATCCTCGGGGACTGAAGCTTTCTTT. This gives the protein CASSTSSGTEAFF. V usage is TRBV19 and J usage is TRBJ1-1; D gene uncertain. With 6 bases removed from V and 5 bases from J, the gap between germline ends came to 13 bases. This CDR3 contains 13 residues. CDR1 LNHDA and CDR2 SQIVND come from the germline V gene (reference sequence).

This clonotype was observed once. The V and J genes are TRBV7-8 and TRBJ1-5; D may be TRBD1 (6 bases). Trimming took 1 base from V and 3 from J, leaving 10 bases between them. The V gene's germline CDR1 is SGHVS and CDR2 FQNEAQ. The CDR3 runs to 15 residues. The DNA for the CDR3 is TGTGCCAGCAGCTTAGGGACAGCAAACAATCAGCCCCAGCATTTT. Translating gives CASSLGTANNQPQHF.

In this sample, this clonotype turned up many times. The chain links TRBV6-5 to TRBJ2-5; 10 bases fit TRBD1. Germline values: CDR1 MNHEY, CDR2 SVGAGI. Unmatched junction bases numbered 10, after V lost 7 bases and J lost 5 bases. The CDR3 is 15 amino acids. CDR3 in amino acids: CASISLGQGLETQYF. The CDR3 coding sequence is TGTGCCAGCATCTCCTTGGGACAGGGGTTGGAGACCCAGTACTTC.

Of note for this clonotype: A junction end diverges from the germline sequence, so it may reflect a read error. The chain carries TRBV10-3 and TRBJ2-2; either TRBD1 or TRBD2 may fit D (5 bases each). The CDR3 runs to 15 residues. Per the germline V gene, CDR1 is ENHRY and CDR2 is SYGVKD. CDR3 sequence: CAISETGPLTGELFF. CDR3 nucleotides: TGTGCCATCAGTGAGACGGGGCCGCTCACCGGGGAGTTGTTTTTT.

This clonotype was picked up many times. The chain recombines TRBV7-9 with TRBJ2-7, with D possibly being TRBD1 (5 bases). The CDR3 is made up of 15 amino acids. Trimming removed 5 bases from V and 2 bases from J, with 16 bases in between. Germline V gives CDR1 SEHNR, CDR2 FQNEAQ (reference sequence). CDR3 nucleotides: TGTGCCAGCAGCCATGGGGCAGCCCGTACCTACGAGCAGTACTTC. Translation: CASSHGAARTYEQYF.

This clonotype was recorded many times. This chain uses TRBV28 with TRBJ1-5; 9 positions agree with TRBD1. J lost 10 bases, V lost 7 bases, and 11 bases had no gene match. The CDR3 has 14 amino acids. Germline V gene sequence: CDR1 MDHEN, CDR2 SYDVKM. CDR3 nucleotides: TGTGCCAGCACTTTGGTCCCGGGACAGGGACCCCAGCATTTT. Protein: CASTLVPGQGPQHF. Together with reference TRBV28 and TRBJ1-5, the CDR3 gives the full variable domain: DVKVTQSSRYLVKRTGEKVFLECVQDMDHENMFWYRQDPGLGLRLIYFSYDVKMKEKGDIPEGYSVSREKKERFSLILESASTNQTSMYLCASTLVPGQGPQHFGDGTRLSIL.

This clonotype was recorded many times. The chain couples TRBV7-2 to TRBJ1-5; no clear D. V lost 5 bases and J 3 bases, leaving 8 bases between the germline ends. The germline V gene has CDR1 SGHTA and CDR2 FQGNSA. The CDR3 extends over 13 amino acids. The CDR3 region is CASSPWDNQPQHF. The CDR3 bases are TGTGCCAGCAGCCCCTGGGACAATCAGCCCCAGCATTTT.

This clonotype was counted at least ten times. This chain uses TRBV10-3 with TRBJ1-1; D is perhaps TRBD1 (6 bases). The CDR3 is made up of 12 amino acids. The germline gives CDR1 ENHRY, CDR2 SYGVKD. With 6 bases removed from V and 7 bases from J, the gap between germline ends came to 12 bases. DNA for the CDR3: TGTGCCATCAGCCCTGGGGGGCTTGAAGCTTTCTTT. This gives the protein CAISPGGLEAFF.

This clonotype was seen many times. This chain uses TRBV11-2 with TRBJ1-1; D gene unclear. Looked up from germline, CDR1 is SGHAT and CDR2 is FQNNGV. The CDR3 runs 10 residues. The V end was cut by 4 bases, the J end by 10 bases, with 7 bases between. The chain's CDR3 is CASSSGPAFF. CDR3 in DNA: TGTGCCAGCAGCTCGGGTCCAGCTTTCTTT.

This clonotype occurred many times. The V gene is TRBV10-1, the J gene TRBJ1-1; D remains unclear. Germline V CDR1 and CDR2: WNHNN, SYGVQD (reference sequence). Trimming pared 0 bases from V and 7 bases from J, leaving 12 bases between. This CDR3 has 14 residues. The CDR3 sequence: CASSESKLRVEAFF. CDR3 nucleotide sequence: TGCGCCAGCAGTGAGTCGAAGTTGAGGGTTGAAGCTTTCTTT.

This clonotype occurred many times. The rearrangement links TRBV28 to TRBJ1-2; D is ambiguous. The V end was cut by 3 bases, the J end by 1 base, with 9 bases between. The CDR3 spans 14 residues. CDR1 is MDHEN, CDR2 SYDVKM, per germline. CDR3 nucleotides: TGTGCCAGCAGTTTCACCAACTTTAACTATGGCTACACCTTC. Translation: CASSFTNFNYGYTF.

This clonotype was seen just once. V is TRBV30 and J is TRBJ1-1; D unresolved. CDR3 size: 13 residues. Germline V gives CDR1 GTSNPN, CDR2 SVGIG (reference sequence). Between the trimmed V and J ends, which lost 3 bases and 4 bases, there was a span of 12 bases. CDR3: CAWSDLEGTEAFF. The DNA for the CDR3 is TGTGCCTGGAGCGACCTCGAGGGCACTGAAGCTTTCTTT. Drawing the rest from reference TRBV30 and TRBJ1-1, the complete variable domain is SQTIHQWPATLVQPVGSPLSLECTVEGTSNPNLYWYRQAAGRGLQLLFYSVGIGQISSEVPQNLSASRPQDRQFILSSKKLLLSDSGFYLCAWSDLEGTEAFFGQGTRLTVV.

In its sample, this clonotype was seen many times. This chain connects TRBV15 to TRBJ2-7; D is undetermined. CDR3 length: 16 amino acids. V was clipped by 0 bases and J by 0 bases, with 12 bases between them. Germline V gives CDR1 LNHNV, CDR2 YYDKDF (reference sequence). In nucleotides, the CDR3 is TGTGCCACCAGCAGAGAAGCAGGCAGGAGCTCCTACGAGCAGTACTTC. This sequence encodes CATSREAGRSSYEQYF.